These 21 T cell receptor beta chains share one sample of origin, sequenced in a study of shared clonotypes between healthy human individuals. TCRdb's copy holds only in-frame clones and misses some; the assay was immunoSEQ multiplex PCR. The sample includes around 500,000 clones, roughly 85% of them seen just once. Material for sequencing was PBMCs. The source is a woman in her thirties or forties in good health. Some clones in this sample may be carry-over from other donors' samples.

This clone was picked up many times. The identical CDR3 is also encoded by other nucleotide sequences in the sample. The V and J genes are TRBV27 and TRBJ1-4, with a possible D match to TRBD1 (5 bases). The length of the CDR3 is 15 residues. CDR1 is MNHEY, CDR2 SMNVEV, per germline (reference sequence). V lost 5 bases and J 3 bases, leaving 13 bases between the germline ends. CDR3 sequence reads: CASSLSGQANEKLFF. The CDR3 DNA reads TGTGCCAGCAGTCTGTCGGGGCAGGCTAATGAAAAACTGTTTTTT.

The J gene is TRBJ1-1, the V gene TRBV5-1; perhaps TRBD1 as D (6 bases). The CDR3 totals 13 residues. Trimming removed 0 bases at V and 8 bases at J, with 11 bases between. Germline CDR1 SGHRS, CDR2 YFSETQ. CDR3 DNA: TGCGCCAGCAGCTTGGGGAGGACAGACGAAGCTTTCTTT. Translated: CASSLGRTDEAFF.

This clone was recorded once. The genes are TRBV4-3 and TRBJ2-1, with TRBD2 as a possible D gene (7 bases). Trimming stripped 0 bases from V and 9 bases from J, with 18 bases between. CDR3 length equals 16 residues. CDR1 LGHNA and CDR2 YSLEER come from the germline V gene. In DNA form, the CDR3 reads TGCGCCAGCAGCCAAGAGCAATCGGGGGGCCCGGGTGAGCAGTTCTTC. Its translation is CASSQEQSGGPGEQFF.

This clone has just a few counts. V usage is TRBV5-4 and J usage is TRBJ2-7; no definite D call. The V gene lost 0 bases and the J gene lost 2 bases, with 9 bases spanning the gap. Germline V lookup: CDR1 SGHNT, CDR2 YYREEE (reference sequence). CDR3 size: 14 residues. The DNA for the CDR3 is TGTGCCAGCAGCTTGGCCGACGGAACCTACGAGCAGTACTTC. This gives the protein CASSLADGTYEQYF.

The chain recombines TRBV28 with TRBJ1-2, with TRBD1 identical over 9 bases. CDR3 length: 14 amino acids. Germline V gene sequence: CDR1 MDHEN, CDR2 SYDVKM. V lost 6 bases to trimming and J lost 5 bases; unmatched junction nucleotides: 7. In DNA form, the CDR3 reads TGTGCCAGCAGCTCCGGGACAGGGAATTATGGCTACACCTTC. It is translated as CASSSGTGNYGYTF.

The chain recombines TRBV21-1 with TRBJ2-7; the D call in the table, TRBD2, was not verified against the DNA. TRBV21-1 is a recognized pseudogene. The CDR3 totals 19 residues. The CDR3 sequence is CASSKKKGGRIAGRSEQYF. The DNA for the CDR3 is TGTGCCAGCAGCAAAAAAAAAGGGGGAAGAATAGCGGGGAGATCCGAGCAGTACTTC.

The rearrangement joins TRBV7-3 to TRBJ2-5; 8 bases are a match to TRBD1. V was pared by 0 bases and J by 5 bases, with 8 bases of the junction left unmatched. The CDR3 runs to 16 residues. The germline V gene has CDR1 SGHTA and CDR2 FQGTGA. CDR3 protein: CASSLTHRQGKETQYF. In nucleotides, the CDR3 is TGTGCCAGCAGCTTAACGCATAGACAGGGGAAGGAGACCCAGTACTTC.

This chain links TRBV4-3 with TRBJ2-4; the D is unclear. V was cut by 8 bases and J by 8 bases, with 19 bases left in between. Germline values: CDR1 LGHNA, CDR2 YSLEER. The CDR3 is made up of 14 amino acids. The CDR3 loop reads CASAKSRASDIQYF. In nucleotides, the CDR3 is TGCGCCAGCGCTAAGAGCCGGGCGTCGGACATTCAGTACTTC.

V usage is TRBV9 and J usage is TRBJ2-1, with unresolved D. The CDR3 extends over 13 amino acids. In germline, CDR1 is SGDLS, CDR2 YYNGEE. Trimming left V 0 bases short and J 4 bases short, with 5 bases between. CDR3 protein: CASSVARYNEQFF. CDR3 coding DNA: TGTGCCAGCAGCGTAGCTCGTTACAATGAGCAGTTCTTC.

The V and J genes are TRBV7-2 and TRBJ2-7, with a weak D call TRBD2 (6 bases). Trimming took off 0 bases at V and 3 bases at J, with 6 bases between the two ends. This CDR3 comprises 13 residues. Germline assignment: CDR1 SGHTA and CDR2 FQGNSA. In DNA, the CDR3 is TGTGCCAGCAGCTTAGCCGGGGGCTACGAGCAGTACTTC. Its protein is CASSLAGGYEQYF.

This clone occurred a few times. This sample includes further DNA sequences coding for the same CDR3. The chain links TRBV18 to TRBJ2-2; TRBD2 is a possible D gene (5 bases). V was cut by 0 bases and J by 5 bases, with 7 bases left in between. The CDR3 has 14 residues. In germline, CDR1 is KGHSH, CDR2 LQKENI. In nucleotides, the CDR3 is TGTGCCAGCTCACCACCGGACTCTACCGGGGAGCTGTTTTTT. Its protein is CASSPPDSTGELFF.

V gene TRBV30 combines with J gene TRBJ2-2; 9 bases align to TRBD2. The germline CDR1 and CDR2 sequences are GTSNPN and SVGIG (reference sequence). The CDR3 covers 15 residues. Trimming cost V 8 bases and J 3 bases; bases outside gene matches: 10. As DNA, the CDR3 is TGTGCCGCGAACGCAGCGGGAGGACACACCGGGGAGCTGTTTTTT. The encoded protein is CAANAAGGHTGELFF.

V and J are TRBV28 and TRBJ1-5, with a possible D match to TRBD1 (6 bases). CDR3 length equals 16 residues. Looked up from germline, CDR1 is MDHEN and CDR2 is SYDVKM. V was pared by 4 bases and J by 1 base, with 14 bases between. The CDR3 is CASSYPTGKSNQPQHF. In DNA, the CDR3 is TGTGCCAGCAGTTACCCTACAGGGAAGAGCAATCAGCCCCAGCATTTT.

This chain links TRBV7-8 with TRBJ2-2, with 11 nucleotides matching TRBD2. V was clipped by 4 bases and J by 5 bases; unmatched bases: 12. The CDR3 is 18 residues long. Germline V gene data show CDR1 as SGHVS and CDR2 as FQNEAQ. The CDR3 here is CASSSLRVAGGMTGELFF. CDR3 sequence (DNA): TGTGCCAGCAGCTCCCTTAGGGTAGCGGGAGGGATGACCGGGGAGCTGTTTTTT.

The rearrangement uses TRBV5-1 and TRBJ1-3, with D possibly matching TRBD1 (5 bases). Trimming removed 4 bases at V and 0 bases at J, with 14 bases between. This CDR3 has 16 amino acids. Germline lookup yields CDR1 SGHRS and CDR2 YFSETQ. The CDR3 DNA follows: TGCGCCAGCAGCATCGGGACTGCGAGCTCTGGAAACACCATATATTTT. It yields the protein CASSIGTASSGNTIYF.

The chain has TRBV28 and TRBJ2-1; TRBD2 matches 9 bases. V shed 3 bases, J shed 10 bases, and the junction held 10 bases outside the gene matches. The germline CDR1 and CDR2 sequences are MDHEN and SYDVKM. There are 15 residues in the CDR3. CDR3 coding DNA: TGTGCCAGCAGTTTTGGGCTAGCGGGACCTAGGGAGCAGTTCTTC. Encoded protein: CASSFGLAGPREQFF. Full variable domain (rest looked up from reference TRBV28 and TRBJ2-1): DVKVTQSSRYLVKRTGEKVFLECVQDMDHENMFWYRQDPGLGLRLIYFSYDVKMKEKGDIPEGYSVSREKKERFSLILESASTNQTSMYLCASSFGLAGPREQFFGPGTRLTVL.

This clone appeared a single time. The rearrangement links TRBV9 to TRBJ1-2; D remains unclear. Germline values: CDR1 SGDLS, CDR2 YYNGEE. V was trimmed by 3 bases and J by 8 bases, leaving 17 bases between them. This CDR3 has 14 residues. The CDR3 sequence is CASSDRTALRGYTF. The CDR3 DNA reads TGTGCCAGCAGCGACCGGACGGCCCTCCGGGGCTACACCTTC.

The J gene is TRBJ1-4, the V gene TRBV28, with D uncertain. V shed 1 base and J shed 3 bases, with 6 bases lying between them. CDR1 and CDR2 (germline): MDHEN, SYDVKM. The CDR3 covers 14 residues. The CDR3 reads CASSLLGANEKLFF. CDR3 DNA sequence: TGTGCCAGCAGTTTATTGGGTGCTAATGAAAAACTGTTTTTT.

The chain has TRBV29-1 and TRBJ2-5, with D possibly called TRBD1 or TRBD2 (5 bases each). V was cut by 2 bases and J by 2 bases, with 12 bases left in between. The CDR3 totals 14 residues. CDR1 is SQVTM, CDR2 ANQGSEA, per germline. CDR3 in DNA: TGCAGCGTTGAACCACGGGACGCTCAAGAGACCCAGTACTTC. Translated, it gives CSVEPRDAQETQYF.

The CDR3 spells CASSSRTSGSHEQYF. The CDR3 region has the DNA TGTGCCAGCAGCTCACGGACTAGCGGGAGCCACGAGCAGTACTTC. V gene TRBV5-4 combines with J gene TRBJ2-7; TRBD2 matches 13 bases. This CDR3 is 15 amino acids long. Germline CDR1 reads SGHNT; CDR2 reads YYREEE (reference sequence). V lost 3 bases and J lost 5; bases outside the gene matches: 5.

This sequence joins TRBV10-1 and TRBJ1-2; maybe TRBD1 (5 bases). Looked up from germline, CDR1 is WNHNN and CDR2 is SYGVQD (reference sequence). The CDR3 sequence is 16 residues long. Trimming pared 1 base from V and 4 bases from J, leaving 16 bases between. CDR3 amino acids: CASSEFSWQGGYGYTF. CDR3 coding DNA: TGCGCCAGCAGTGAGTTTTCCTGGCAGGGCGGCTATGGCTACACCTTC.